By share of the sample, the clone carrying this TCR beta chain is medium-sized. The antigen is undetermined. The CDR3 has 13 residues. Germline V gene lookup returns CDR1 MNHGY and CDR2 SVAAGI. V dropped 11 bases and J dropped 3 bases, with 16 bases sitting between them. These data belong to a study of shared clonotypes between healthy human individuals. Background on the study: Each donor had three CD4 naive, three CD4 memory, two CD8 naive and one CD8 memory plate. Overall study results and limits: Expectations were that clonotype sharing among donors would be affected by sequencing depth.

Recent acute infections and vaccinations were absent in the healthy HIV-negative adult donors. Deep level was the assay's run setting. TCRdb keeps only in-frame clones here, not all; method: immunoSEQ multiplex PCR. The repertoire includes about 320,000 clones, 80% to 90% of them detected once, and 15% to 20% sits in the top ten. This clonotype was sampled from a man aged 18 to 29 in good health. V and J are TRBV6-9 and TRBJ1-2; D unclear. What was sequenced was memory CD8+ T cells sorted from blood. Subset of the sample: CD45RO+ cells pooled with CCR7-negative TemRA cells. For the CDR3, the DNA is TGTGCCCACGATTTTCCGCGGGACTATGGCTACACCTTC. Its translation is CAHDFPRDYGYTF.